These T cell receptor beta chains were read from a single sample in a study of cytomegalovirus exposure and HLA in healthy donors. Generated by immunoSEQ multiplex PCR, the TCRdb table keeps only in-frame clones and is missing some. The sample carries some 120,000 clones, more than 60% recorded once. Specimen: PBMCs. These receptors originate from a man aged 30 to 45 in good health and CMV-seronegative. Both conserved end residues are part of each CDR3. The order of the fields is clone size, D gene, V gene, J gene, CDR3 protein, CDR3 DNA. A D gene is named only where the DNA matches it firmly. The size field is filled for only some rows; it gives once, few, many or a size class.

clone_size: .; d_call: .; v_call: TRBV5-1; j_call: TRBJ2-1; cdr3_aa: CASSGGVVNNEQFF; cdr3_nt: TGCGCCAGCAGCGGAGGGGTCGTAAACAATGAGCAGTTCTTC
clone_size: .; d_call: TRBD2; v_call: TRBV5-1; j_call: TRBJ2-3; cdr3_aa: CASSPGRVAGTKQYF; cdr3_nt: TGCGCCAGCAGCCCTGGGAGGGTAGCGGGAACGAAGCAGTATTTT
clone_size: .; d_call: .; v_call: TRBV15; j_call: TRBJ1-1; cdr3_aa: CATSTPLTEAFF; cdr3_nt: TGTGCCACCAGCACTCCACTAACTGAAGCTTTCTTT
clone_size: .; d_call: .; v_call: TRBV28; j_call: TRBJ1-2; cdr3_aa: CASSQGGYGYTF; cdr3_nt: TGTGCCAGCAGTCAAGGAGGCTATGGCTACACCTTC
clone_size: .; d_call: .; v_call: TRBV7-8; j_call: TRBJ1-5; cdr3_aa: CASSLVARQGRSQPQHF; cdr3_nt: TGTGCCAGCAGCTTAGTCGCAAGGCAGGGGCGGAGTCAGCCCCAGCATTTT
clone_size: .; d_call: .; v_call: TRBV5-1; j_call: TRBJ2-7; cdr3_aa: CASSPQGSSNEQYF; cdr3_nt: TGCGCCAGCAGCCCACAGGGTTCGTCCAACGAGCAGTACTTC
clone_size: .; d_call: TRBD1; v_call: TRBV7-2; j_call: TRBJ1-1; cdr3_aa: CASSLVSGQLNTEAFF; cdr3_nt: TGTGCCAGCAGCTTAGTGTCGGGACAGTTGAACACTGAAGCTTTCTTT
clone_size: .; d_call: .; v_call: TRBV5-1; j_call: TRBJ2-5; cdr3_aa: CASSLRGLETQYF; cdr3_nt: TGCGCCAGCAGTCTTAGGGGTTTGGAGACCCAGTACTTC
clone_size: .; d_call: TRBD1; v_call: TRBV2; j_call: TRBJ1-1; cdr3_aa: CASSEAGVTGFKAFF; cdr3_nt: TGTGCCAGCAGTGAAGCGGGGGTGACAGGGTTTAAAGCTTTCTTT
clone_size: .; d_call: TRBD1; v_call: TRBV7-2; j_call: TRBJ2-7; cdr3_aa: CASSSRDSRYEQYF; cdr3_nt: TGTGCCAGCAGCTCTCGGGACAGCCGCTACGAGCAGTACTTC
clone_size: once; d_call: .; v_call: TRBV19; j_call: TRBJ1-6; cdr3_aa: CASSSGAGSTSPLHF; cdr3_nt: TGTGCCAGTAGTTCAGGGGCAGGGTCGACCTCACCCCTCCACTTT
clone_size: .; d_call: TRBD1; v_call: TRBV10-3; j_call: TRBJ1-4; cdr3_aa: CAISETGTGGVEKLFF; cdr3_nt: TGTGCCATCAGTGAGACCGGGACAGGGGGTGTTGAAAAACTGTTTTTT
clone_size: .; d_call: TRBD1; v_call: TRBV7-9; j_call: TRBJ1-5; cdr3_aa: CASSRDRGLERNQPQHF; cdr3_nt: TGTGCCAGCAGCCGGGACAGGGGGCTTGAGCGCAATCAGCCCCAGCATTTT
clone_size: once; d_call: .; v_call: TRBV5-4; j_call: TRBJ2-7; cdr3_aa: CASSLDICPQDEQYF; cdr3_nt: TGTGCCAGCAGCTTGGATATTTGCCCCCAGGACGAGCAGTACTTC
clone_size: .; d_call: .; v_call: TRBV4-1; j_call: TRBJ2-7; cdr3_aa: CASSPKVAAYEQYF; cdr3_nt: TGCGCCAGCAGCCCAAAGGTAGCGGCCTACGAGCAGTACTTC
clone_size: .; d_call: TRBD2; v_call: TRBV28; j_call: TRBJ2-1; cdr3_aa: CASMGRVEQFF; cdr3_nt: TGTGCCAGCATGGGGAGGGTTGAGCAGTTCTTC
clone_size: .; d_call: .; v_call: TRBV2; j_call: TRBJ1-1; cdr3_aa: CASTGYTEAFF; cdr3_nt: TGTGCCAGCACCGGGTACACTGAAGCTTTCTTT
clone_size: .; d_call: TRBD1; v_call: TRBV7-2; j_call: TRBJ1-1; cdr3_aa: CASRRTGPNTEAFF; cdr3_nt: TGTGCCAGCAGGAGGACAGGCCCGAACACTGAAGCTTTCTTT
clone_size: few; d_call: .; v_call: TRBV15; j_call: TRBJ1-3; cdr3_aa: CATSRQGLSGNTIYF; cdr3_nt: TGTGCCACCAGCAGACAGGGCCTCTCTGGAAACACCATATATTTT